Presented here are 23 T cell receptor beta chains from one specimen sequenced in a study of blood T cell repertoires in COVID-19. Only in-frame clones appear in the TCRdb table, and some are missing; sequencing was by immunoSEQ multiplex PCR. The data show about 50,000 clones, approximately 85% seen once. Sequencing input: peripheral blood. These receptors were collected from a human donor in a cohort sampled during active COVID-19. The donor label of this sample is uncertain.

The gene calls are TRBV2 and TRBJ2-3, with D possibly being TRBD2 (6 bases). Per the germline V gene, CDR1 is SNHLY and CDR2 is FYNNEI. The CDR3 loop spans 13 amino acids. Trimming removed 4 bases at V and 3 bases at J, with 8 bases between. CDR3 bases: TGTGCCAGCAGTGCCGGGGGTACAGATACGCAGTATTTT. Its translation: CASSAGGTDTQYF.

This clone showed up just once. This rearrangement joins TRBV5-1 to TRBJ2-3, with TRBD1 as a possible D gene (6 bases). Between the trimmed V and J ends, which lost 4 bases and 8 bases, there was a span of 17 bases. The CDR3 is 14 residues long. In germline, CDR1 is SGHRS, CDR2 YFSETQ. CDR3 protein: CASSPTDRKGTQYF. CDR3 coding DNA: TGCGCCAGCAGCCCAACCGACAGGAAGGGTACGCAGTATTTT.

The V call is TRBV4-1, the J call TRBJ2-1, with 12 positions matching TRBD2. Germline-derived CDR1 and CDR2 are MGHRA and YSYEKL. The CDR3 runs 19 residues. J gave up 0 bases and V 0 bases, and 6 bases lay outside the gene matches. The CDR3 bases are TGCGCCAGCAGCCAAGAAAGGACTAGCGGGGACCCCTCCTACAATGAGCAGTTCTTC. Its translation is CASSQERTSGDPSYNEQFF.

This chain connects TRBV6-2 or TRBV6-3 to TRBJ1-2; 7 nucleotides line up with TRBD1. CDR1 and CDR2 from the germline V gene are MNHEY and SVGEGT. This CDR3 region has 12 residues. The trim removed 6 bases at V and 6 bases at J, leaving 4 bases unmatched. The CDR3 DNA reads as TGTGCCAGCAGCTCGACAGGGAATGGCTACACCTTC. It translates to CASSSTGNGYTF.

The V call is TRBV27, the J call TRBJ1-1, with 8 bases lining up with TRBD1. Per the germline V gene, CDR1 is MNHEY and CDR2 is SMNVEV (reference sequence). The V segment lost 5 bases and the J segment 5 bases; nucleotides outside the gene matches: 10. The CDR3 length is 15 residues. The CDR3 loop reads CASSRGQGSRTEAFF. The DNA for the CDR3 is TGTGCCAGCAGTCGCGGACAGGGTTCGAGGACTGAAGCTTTCTTT.

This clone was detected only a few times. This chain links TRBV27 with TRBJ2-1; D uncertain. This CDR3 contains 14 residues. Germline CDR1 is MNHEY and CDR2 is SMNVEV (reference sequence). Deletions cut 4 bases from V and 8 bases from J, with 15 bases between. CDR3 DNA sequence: TGTGCCAGCAGTTCAGTTAGAGCGAACGATGAGCAGTTCTTC. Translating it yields CASSSVRANDEQFF.

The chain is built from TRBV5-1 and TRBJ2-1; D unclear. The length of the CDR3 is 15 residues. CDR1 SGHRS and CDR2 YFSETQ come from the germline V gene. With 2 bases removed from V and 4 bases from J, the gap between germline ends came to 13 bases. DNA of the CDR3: TGCGCCAGCAGCTTAAACAGCCGTGCTTACAATGAGCAGTTCTTC. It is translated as CASSLNSRAYNEQFF. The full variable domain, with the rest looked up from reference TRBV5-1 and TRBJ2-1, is KAGVTQTPRYLIKTRGQQVTLSCSPISGHRSVSWYQQTPGQGLQFLFEYFSETQRNKGNFPGRFSGRQFSNSRSEMNVSTLELGDSALYLCASSLNSRAYNEQFFGPGTRLTVL.

The DNA for the CDR3 is TGTGCCAGCACTCGGAGCTACACCGGGGAGCTGTTTTTT. It is translated as CASTRSYTGELFF. The J gene is TRBJ2-2, the V gene TRBV12-3 or TRBV12-4; D remains unclear. V lost 7 bases to trimming and J lost 3 bases, with 9 bases between them. The CDR3 spans 13 residues.

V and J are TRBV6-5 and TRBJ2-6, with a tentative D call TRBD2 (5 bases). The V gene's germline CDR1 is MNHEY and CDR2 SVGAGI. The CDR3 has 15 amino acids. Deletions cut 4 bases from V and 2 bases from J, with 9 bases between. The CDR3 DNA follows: TGTGCCAGCAGTTTCTTCGGGGCTGGGGCCAACGTCCTGACTTTC. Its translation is CASSFFGAGANVLTF.

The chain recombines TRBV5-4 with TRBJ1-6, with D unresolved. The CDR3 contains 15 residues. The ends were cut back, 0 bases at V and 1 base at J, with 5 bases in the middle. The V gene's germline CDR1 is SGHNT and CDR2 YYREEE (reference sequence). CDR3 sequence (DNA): TGTGCCAGCAGCTTGGGCGGATCCTATAATTCACCCCTCCACTTT. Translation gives CASSLGGSYNSPLHF.

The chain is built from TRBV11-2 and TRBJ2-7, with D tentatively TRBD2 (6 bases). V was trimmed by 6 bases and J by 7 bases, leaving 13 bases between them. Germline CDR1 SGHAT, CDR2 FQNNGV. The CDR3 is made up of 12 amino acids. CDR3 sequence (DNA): TGTGCCAGCAGGCCACCGGGGGAAGAGCAGTACTTC. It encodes CASRPPGEEQYF.

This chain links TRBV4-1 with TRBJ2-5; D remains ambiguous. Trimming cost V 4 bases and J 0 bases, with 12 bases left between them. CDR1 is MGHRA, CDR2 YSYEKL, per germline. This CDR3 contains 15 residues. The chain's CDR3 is CASSPGNPYQETQYF. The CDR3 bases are TGCGCCAGCAGCCCAGGAAACCCGTACCAAGAGACCCAGTACTTC.

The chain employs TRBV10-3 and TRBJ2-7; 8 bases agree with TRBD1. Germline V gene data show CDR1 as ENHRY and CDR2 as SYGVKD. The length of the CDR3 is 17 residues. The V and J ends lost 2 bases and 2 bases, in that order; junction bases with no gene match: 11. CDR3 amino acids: CAISEPRGQDVPYEQYF. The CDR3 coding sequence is TGTGCCATCAGTGAGCCGAGGGGACAGGACGTACCCTACGAGCAGTACTTC.

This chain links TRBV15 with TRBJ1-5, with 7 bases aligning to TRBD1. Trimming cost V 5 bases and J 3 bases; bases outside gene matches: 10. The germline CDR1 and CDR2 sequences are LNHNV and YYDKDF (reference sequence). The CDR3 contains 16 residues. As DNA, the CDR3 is TGTGCCACCAGCCCATTACAGGGGATGAACAATCAGCCCCAGCATTTT. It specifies CATSPLQGMNNQPQHF.

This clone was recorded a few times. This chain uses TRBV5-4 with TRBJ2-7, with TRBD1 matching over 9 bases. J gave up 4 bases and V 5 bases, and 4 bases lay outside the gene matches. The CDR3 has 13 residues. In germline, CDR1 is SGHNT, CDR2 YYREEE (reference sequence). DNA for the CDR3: TGTGCCAGCAGTGAGACAGGGGGGTACGAGCAGTACTTC. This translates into CASSETGGYEQYF.

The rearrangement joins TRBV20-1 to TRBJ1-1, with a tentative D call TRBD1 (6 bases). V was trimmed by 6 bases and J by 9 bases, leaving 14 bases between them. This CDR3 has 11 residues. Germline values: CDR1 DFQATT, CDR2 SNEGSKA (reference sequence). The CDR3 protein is CSAQGGGQAFF. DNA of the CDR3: TGCAGTGCCCAGGGAGGGGGACAAGCTTTCTTT.

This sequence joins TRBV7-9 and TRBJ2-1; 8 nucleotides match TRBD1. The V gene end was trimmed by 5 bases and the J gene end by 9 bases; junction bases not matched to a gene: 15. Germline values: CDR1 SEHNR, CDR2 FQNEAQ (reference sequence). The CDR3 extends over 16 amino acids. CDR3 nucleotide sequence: TGTGCCAGCAGCAATGACCGGACAGGGCTCATTGCTGAGCAGTTCTTC. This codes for CASSNDRTGLIAEQFF. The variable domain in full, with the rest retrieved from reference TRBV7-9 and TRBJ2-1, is DTGVSQNPRHKITKRGQNVTFRCDPISEHNRLYWYRQTLGQGPEFLTYFQNEAQLEKSRLLSDRFSAERPKGSFSTLEIQRTEQGDSAMYLCASSNDRTGLIAEQFFGPGTRLTVL.

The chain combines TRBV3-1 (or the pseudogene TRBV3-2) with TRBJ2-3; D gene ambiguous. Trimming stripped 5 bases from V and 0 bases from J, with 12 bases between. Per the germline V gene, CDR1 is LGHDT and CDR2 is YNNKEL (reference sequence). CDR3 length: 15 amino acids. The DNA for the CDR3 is TGTGCCAGCAGCGCCCAGCTAGGAAGCACAGATACGCAGTATTTT. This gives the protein CASSAQLGSTDTQYF.

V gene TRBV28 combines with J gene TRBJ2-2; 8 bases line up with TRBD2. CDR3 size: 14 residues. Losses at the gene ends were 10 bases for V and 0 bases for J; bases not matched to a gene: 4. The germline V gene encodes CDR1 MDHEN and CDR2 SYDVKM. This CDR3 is CATAGGPNTGELFF. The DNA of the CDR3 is TGTGCCACCGCGGGGGGCCCGAACACCGGGGAGCTGTTTTTT. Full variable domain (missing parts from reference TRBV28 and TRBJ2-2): DVKVTQSSRYLVKRTGEKVFLECVQDMDHENMFWYRQDPGLGLRLIYFSYDVKMKEKGDIPEGYSVSREKKERFSLILESASTNQTSMYLCATAGGPNTGELFFGEGSRLTVL.

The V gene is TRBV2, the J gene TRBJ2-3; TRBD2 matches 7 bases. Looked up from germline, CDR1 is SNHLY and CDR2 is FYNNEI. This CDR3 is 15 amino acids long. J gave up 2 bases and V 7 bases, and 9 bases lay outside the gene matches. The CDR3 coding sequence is TGTGCCAGCACCTTGGGGCGGGGGAACACAGATACGCAGTATTTT. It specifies CASTLGRGNTDTQYF.

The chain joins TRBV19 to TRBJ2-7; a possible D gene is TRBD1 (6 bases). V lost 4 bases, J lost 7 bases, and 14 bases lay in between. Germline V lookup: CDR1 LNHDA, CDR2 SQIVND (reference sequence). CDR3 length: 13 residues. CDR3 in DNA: TGTGCCAGTAGTAACCTCCAGGGGACAGAGCAGTACTTC. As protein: CASSNLQGTEQYF.

The CDR3 coding sequence is TGTGCCAGCAGCTGGACTGAGTATGGCTACACCTTC. Its protein is CASSWTEYGYTF. The chain joins TRBV12-3 or TRBV12-4 to TRBJ1-2; D call uncertain. CDR3 length: 12 amino acids. V lost 6 bases and J lost 5, with 10 bases in between.

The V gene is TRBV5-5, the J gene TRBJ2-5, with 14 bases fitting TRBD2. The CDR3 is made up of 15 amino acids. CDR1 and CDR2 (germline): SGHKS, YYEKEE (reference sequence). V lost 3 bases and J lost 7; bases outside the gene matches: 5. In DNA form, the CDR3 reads TGTGCCAGCAGCTCTGGGACTAGCGGGGGCCTGACCCAGTACTTC. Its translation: CASSSGTSGGLTQYF.